Sequencing of this TCR beta chain was carried out in a study of blood T cell repertoires in COVID-19. The overall study: Donors in the United States, Italy and Spain gave samples during acute or convalescent COVID-19.

TCRdb keeps only in-frame clones here, not all; method: immunoSEQ multiplex PCR. The data show 250,000 to 350,000 clones, roughly 89% seen once. V gave up 11 bases and J gave up 8 bases, with 18 bases separating them. Per the germline V gene, CDR1 is MNHEY and CDR2 is SVGAGI. The CDR3 is 13 amino acids. Input material: PBMCs or T cells enriched from blood (not recorded which). The sequence was obtained from a woman aged 18-29 years with acute COVID-19. The chain joins TRBV6-5 to TRBJ1-4; D might be TRBD1 (6 bases). CDR3 sequence: CAARGAEGEKLFF. CDR3 coding DNA: TGTGCCGCCCGGGGGGCGGAGGGGGAAAAACTGTTTTTT.